This TCR beta chain was identified during a study of blood T cell repertoires in COVID-19. Across the whole study: Whether acute or convalescent, the COVID-19 samples came from the United States, Italy and Spain. Nucleic acid was either cDNA or gDNA, and it came from T cells, B-cell-depleted T cells, or PBMCs.

Study processing details: Scientists estimated how many nucleated cells there were by amplifying reference gene primers. Only in-frame clones appear in the TCRdb table, and some are missing; sequencing was by immunoSEQ multiplex PCR. The V and J calls and clone size are taken from that table; D and trimming were inferred from the DNA. There are over 90,000 clones in the sample; 70% to 90% occur only once, and 1.5% to 2% lies in the top ten. Trimming shortened V by 3 bases and J by 4 bases, and 19 bases separated the two germline ends. The V gene's germline CDR1 is LNHDA and CDR2 SQIVND (reference sequence). The CDR3 loop spans 17 amino acids.

The TCR sequence derives from a man aged 80 or over with acute or convalescent COVID-19. The specimen sequenced was peripheral blood. The rearrangement links TRBV19 to TRBJ2-1; D possibly corresponds to TRBD2 (7 bases). The CDR3 bases are TGTGCCAGTAGTATCGGGAATCGAGCGGGACATTACAATGAGCAGTTCTTC. This gives the protein CASSIGNRAGHYNEQFF.